This is a list of T cell receptor beta chains from one sample in a study of regulatory T cells in long-lasting Graves disease. From the multiplex PCR reads, TCRdb called clonotypes with MiXCR, one entry per CDR3 protein. The profile covers about half a million distinct CDR3 sequences, with more than 10% appearing a single time and about 8.3% taken by the ten largest. The same sample was also used in a study of T cells in Graves' hyperthyroidism and ophthalmopathy.

The material was peripheral blood mononuclear cells (PBMCs), obtained at new diagnosis, from a patient treated with antithyroid drugs. The receptors were sampled from a woman in her twenties or thirties with Graves disease. Both conserved end residues are part of each CDR3. The order of the fields is D gene, V gene, J gene, CDR3 protein. D genes are given only for firm matches.

D gene: TRBD1
V gene: TRBV28
J gene: TRBJ1-5
CDR3 protein: CASSSRRDRGRPGLQPQHF

D gene: TRBD2
V gene: TRBV9
J gene: TRBJ2-2
CDR3 protein: CASSRGLAGGPTGELFF

D gene: -
V gene: TRBV12-5
J gene: TRBJ2-1
CDR3 protein: CASGPSPEYNEQFF

D gene: -
V gene: TRBV5-1
J gene: TRBJ1-1
CDR3 protein: CASSEQANTEAFF

D gene: TRBD1
V gene: TRBV2
J gene: TRBJ2-7
CDR3 protein: CASEGLPDRGRNEQYF

D gene: -
V gene: TRBV6-1
J gene: TRBJ2-1
CDR3 protein: CASSEAGGISYNEQFF

D gene: -
V gene: TRBV6-1
J gene: TRBJ1-2
CDR3 protein: CASSADPAGYGYTF

D gene: TRBD1
V gene: TRBV28
J gene: TRBJ1-2
CDR3 protein: CASSLSTRGRGHCTF

D gene: -
V gene: TRBV6-1
J gene: TRBJ1-5
CDR3 protein: CASSPPVLINQPQHF

D gene: TRBD1
V gene: TRBV28
J gene: TRBJ1-2
CDR3 protein: CASSPGGQGYFYGYTF

D gene: -
V gene: TRBV6-5
J gene: TRBJ2-7
CDR3 protein: CASSYSRTFSYEQYF

D gene: -
V gene: TRBV15
J gene: TRBJ1-6
CDR3 protein: CATSRDSPLPLHF

D gene: TRBD1
V gene: TRBV20-1
J gene: TRBJ2-7
CDR3 protein: CSASRDRLSYEQYF

D gene: -
V gene: TRBV4-3
J gene: TRBJ1-4
CDR3 protein: CASSSFTGLLEKLFF

D gene: TRBD2
V gene: TRBV4-3
J gene: TRBJ2-3
CDR3 protein: CASSQVVRGGTDTQYF

D gene: -
V gene: TRBV6-5
J gene: TRBJ1-1
CDR3 protein: CASSYSKVLSGAFF

D gene: -
V gene: TRBV2
J gene: TRBJ1-1
CDR3 protein: CASSVPLQGSSTEAFF

D gene: TRBD1
V gene: TRBV6-2/TRBV6-3
J gene: TRBJ1-4
CDR3 protein: CASSYSQSGGIYEKLFF

D gene: -
V gene: TRBV7-9
J gene: TRBJ1-1
CDR3 protein: CASSLGEGTNTEAFF

D gene: -
V gene: TRBV28
J gene: TRBJ2-1
CDR3 protein: CASSFRLWAAYNEQFF

D gene: -
V gene: TRBV25-1
J gene: TRBJ1-4
CDR3 protein: CASSGLEKLFF

D gene: -
V gene: TRBV5-1
J gene: TRBJ2-1
CDR3 protein: CASSLVPGQREQFF